These 29 T cell receptor beta chains originate from one sample sequenced in a study of blood T cell repertoires in COVID-19. TCRdb keeps only in-frame clones here, not all; method: immunoSEQ multiplex PCR. The repertoire holds under 250,000 clones, with about 87% as singletons. The source material was peripheral blood. The receptors originated from a man aged 25 to 40 with COVID-19, enrolled during active disease.

This clone appeared a single time. The chain is built from TRBV2 and TRBJ1-1; D is uncertain. This CDR3 is 11 amino acids long. The V and J ends lost 7 bases and 8 bases respectively, with 11 bases between them. Germline V gives CDR1 SNHLY, CDR2 FYNNEI. The CDR3: CASTGGVEAFF. The CDR3 nucleotides are TGTGCCAGCACCGGCGGGGTAGAAGCTTTCTTT.

The rearrangement uses TRBV18 and TRBJ1-6; D possibly corresponds to TRBD1 (6 bases). The length of the CDR3 is 14 residues. V dropped 6 bases and J dropped 7 bases, with 13 bases sitting between them. CDR1 is KGHSH, CDR2 LQKENI, per germline. CDR3 protein: CASSLRDTNSPLHF. CDR3 sequence (DNA): TGTGCCAGCTCCCTCCGGGACACCAATTCACCCCTCCACTTT.

The chain carries TRBV3-1 (or the pseudogene TRBV3-2) and TRBJ2-1, with D possibly being TRBD2 (6 bases). CDR3 length: 18 residues. CDR1 is LGHDT and CDR2 is YNNKEL in the germline V gene (reference sequence). Between the trimmed V and J ends, which lost 3 bases and 5 bases, there was a span of 23 bases. The CDR3 loop is CASSQSVNSGTDDNEQFF. The CDR3 DNA is TGTGCCAGCAGCCAGAGCGTGAATTCCGGGACTGATGACAATGAGCAGTTCTTC.

This clone showed up just once. The chain employs TRBV10-3 and TRBJ1-1; tentative D call: TRBD1 (6 bases). CDR1 is ENHRY, CDR2 SYGVKD, per germline. Trimming left V 4 bases short and J 3 bases short, with 18 bases between. The CDR3 totals 16 residues. The CDR3 sequence is CAISGLTRQDDTEAFF. CDR3 nucleotides: TGTGCCATCAGTGGCCTGACAAGACAGGACGACACTGAAGCTTTCTTT.

J is TRBJ2-3 and V is TRBV10-3; 10 bases agree with TRBD2. CDR1 ENHRY and CDR2 SYGVKD come from the germline V gene. CDR3 size: 16 residues. V trimming: 10 bases; J trimming: 1 base; junction bases outside the gene matches: 11. This CDR3 reads CATMTWLAGGTDTQYF. In DNA form, the CDR3 reads TGTGCCACAATGACTTGGCTAGCGGGGGGCACAGATACGCAGTATTTT.

This clone came up once. The J gene is TRBJ1-2, the V gene TRBV7-8; TRBD1 agrees at 7 bases. This CDR3 region has 16 residues. Looked up from germline, CDR1 is SGHVS and CDR2 is FQNEAQ. J lost 2 bases, V lost 4 bases, and 10 bases had no gene match. The DNA of the CDR3 is TGTGCCAGCAGCTCGGACCGACAGGGAAGGAACTATGGCTACACCTTC. Translation: CASSSDRQGRNYGYTF.

V and J are TRBV19 and TRBJ1-2; D call uncertain. The CDR3 is 17 amino acids. Trimming left V 0 bases short and J 1 base short, with 15 bases between. Germline V lookup: CDR1 LNHDA, CDR2 SQIVND (reference sequence). CDR3 residues: CASSIDRRGILNYGYTF. The CDR3 bases are TGTGCCAGTAGTATAGATCGGCGCGGAATTCTTAACTATGGCTACACCTTC.

The genes are TRBV5-8 and TRBJ1-1; D might be TRBD1 (5 bases). This CDR3 comprises 17 residues. Germline values: CDR1 SGHTS, CDR2 YDEGEE. Trimming stripped 4 bases from V and 0 bases from J, with 19 bases between. In nucleotides, the CDR3 is TGTGCCAGCAGCACGGGCTGGTCGGACACTTTGAACACTGAAGCTTTCTTT. It encodes CASSTGWSDTLNTEAFF.

The chain employs TRBV18 and TRBJ1-1; D is perhaps TRBD1 (6 bases). Germline values: CDR1 KGHSH, CDR2 LQKENI. This CDR3 region has 16 residues. The V gene lost 2 bases and the J gene lost 1 base, with 14 bases spanning the gap. CDR3 nucleotides: TGTGCCAGCTCACCATATCCCCCGACAGGGAACACTGAAGCTTTCTTT. This sequence encodes CASSPYPPTGNTEAFF.

The sample holds a few counts of this clone. DNA for the CDR3: TGTGCCAGCAGCCAAGATGTAGCTGAGGTTCTTTACTATGGCTACACCTTC. This gives the protein CASSQDVAEVLYYGYTF. The rearrangement uses TRBV14 and TRBJ1-2, with D unresolved. Germline-derived CDR1 and CDR2 are SGHDN and FVKESK. V was cut by 0 bases and J by 3 bases, with 17 bases left in between. The CDR3 runs 17 residues.

V is TRBV5-6 and J is TRBJ1-2; perhaps TRBD1 as D (5 bases). Trimming shortened V by 7 bases and J by 4 bases, and 17 bases separated the two germline ends. In germline, CDR1 is SGHDT, CDR2 YYEEEE. The CDR3 is made up of 14 amino acids. CDR3 in amino acids: CASWRRGLVYGYTF. In nucleotides, the CDR3 is TGTGCCAGCTGGCGGCGGGGGTTGGTCTATGGCTACACCTTC. The whole variable domain, remainder taken from reference TRBV5-6 and TRBJ1-2, is DAGVTQSPTHLIKTRGQQVTLRCSPKSGHDTVSWYQQALGQGPQFIFQYYEEEERQRGNFPDRFSGHQFPNYSSELNVNALLLGDSALYLCASWRRGLVYGYTFGSGTRLTVV.

The V call is TRBV4-2, the J call TRBJ2-1; the D gene is possibly TRBD1 (5 bases). Trimming shortened V by 6 bases and J by 10 bases, and 19 bases separated the two germline ends. CDR3 length: 14 residues. CDR1 is LGHNA, CDR2 YNFKEQ, per germline. The CDR3 spells CASRGRGKPSEQFF. CDR3 DNA sequence: TGTGCCAGCAGAGGTAGGGGTAAGCCGAGCGAGCAGTTCTTC.

The V and J genes are TRBV6-5 and TRBJ1-1, with D unclear. The V end lost 8 bases, the J end lost 5 bases, and 18 bases lay between the germline ends. Germline V CDR1 and CDR2: MNHEY, SVGAGI. CDR3 length: 14 residues. In DNA form, the CDR3 reads TGTGCCAGCTCCCAGACTTCAGCCCGTACTGAAGCTTTCTTT. It specifies CASSQTSARTEAFF.

The DNA for the CDR3 is TGTGCCATCAGAGACCCGGGACAGGGATATGATGAGCAGTTCTTC. The encoded protein is CAIRDPGQGYDEQFF. The V and J genes are TRBV10-3 and TRBJ2-1; 9 positions match TRBD1. The CDR3 covers 15 residues. Germline-derived CDR1 and CDR2 are ENHRY and SYGVKD. V was clipped by 6 bases and J by 8 bases; unmatched bases: 11.

The V call is TRBV5-1, the J call TRBJ2-1; TRBD2 agrees at 8 bases. Per the germline V gene, CDR1 is SGHRS and CDR2 is YFSETQ. With V trimmed by 4 bases and J by 3 bases, 3 bases remained unmatched. The CDR3 is 14 amino acids. In DNA form, the CDR3 reads TGCGCCAGCAGCCGGGAGGGGAACTACAATGAGCAGTTCTTC. Its protein product is CASSREGNYNEQFF.

The V gene is TRBV18, the J gene TRBJ2-1; D is possibly TRBD2 (5 bases). Between the trimmed V and J ends, which lost 4 bases and 1 base, there was a span of 14 bases. Germline loops: CDR1 KGHSH, CDR2 LQKENI. CDR3 length: 16 residues. The CDR3 here is CASSLSRGQSYNEQFF. As DNA, the CDR3 is TGTGCCAGCTCACTAAGCCGGGGTCAGTCCTACAATGAGCAGTTCTTC.

J is TRBJ2-1 and V is TRBV25-1; 7 bases match TRBD2. The CDR3 sequence is 16 residues long. Germline V gene lookup returns CDR1 MGHDK and CDR2 SYGVNS. The J segment lost 1 base and the V segment lost 8 bases, leaving 11 bases of the junction unmatched. CDR3 sequence: CASGSLGRGSYNEQFF. In nucleotides, the CDR3 is TGTGCCAGCGGCTCGTTGGGGCGGGGGTCCTACAATGAGCAGTTCTTC.

The chain's CDR3 is CASSSGDISSYEQYF. The CDR3, as DNA: TGTGCCAGCAGTTCCGGGGATATTAGCTCCTACGAGCAGTACTTC. J is TRBJ2-7 and V is TRBV6-5; tentative D call: TRBD2 (5 bases). V lost 4 bases and J lost 0, with 13 bases in between. This CDR3 comprises 15 residues. Germline CDR1 and CDR2: MNHEY and SVGAGI.

V usage is TRBV28 and J usage is TRBJ2-6, with 7 bases that match TRBD1. CDR1 is MDHEN and CDR2 is SYDVKM in the germline V gene. CDR3 length equals 20 residues. Losses at the gene ends were 1 base for V and 1 base for J; bases not matched to a gene: 13. The CDR3 sequence: CASSLFFRATGNSGANVLTF. In nucleotides, the CDR3 is TGTGCCAGCAGTTTATTTTTCCGGGCGACAGGGAATTCTGGGGCCAACGTCCTGACTTTC.

The chain's CDR3 is CASSPSGGKTEAFF. The DNA for the CDR3 is TGTGCCAGCAGTCCCTCCGGGGGAAAAACTGAAGCTTTCTTT. The chain carries TRBV6-5 and TRBJ1-1; perhaps TRBD1 as D (5 bases). Deletions cut 5 bases from V and 5 bases from J, with 15 bases between. Germline V lookup: CDR1 MNHEY, CDR2 SVGAGI. This CDR3 is 14 amino acids long.

The DNA of the CDR3 is TGTGCCAGCAGCCAAGGCGACAGGGGGCTTTACGAGCAGTACTTC. As protein: CASSQGDRGLYEQYF. The chain is built from TRBV4-2 and TRBJ2-7; 10 nucleotides agree with TRBD1. The CDR3 extends over 15 amino acids. Per germline, CDR1 LGHNA and CDR2 YNFKEQ. The J segment lost 4 bases and the V segment lost 1 base, leaving 4 bases of the junction unmatched.

The chain has TRBV2 and TRBJ1-6; D is perhaps TRBD1 (5 bases). CDR1 is SNHLY and CDR2 is FYNNEI in the germline V gene. Trimming removed 3 bases at V and 3 bases at J, with 9 bases between. The CDR3 covers 15 residues. CDR3 amino acids: CASSDRAVYNSPLHF. CDR3 DNA: TGTGCCAGCAGTGACAGGGCGGTCTATAATTCACCCCTCCACTTT.

The CDR3 coding sequence is TGTGCCAGCAGCGTTCAGGGGGATGGCACTGAAGCTTTCTTT. Translation gives CASSVQGDGTEAFF. This sequence joins TRBV9 and TRBJ1-1, with 7 bases aligning to TRBD1. Germline V gene data show CDR1 as SGDLS and CDR2 as YYNGEE. Trimming took 2 bases from V and 4 from J; bases not matched to a gene: 5. The CDR3 sequence is 14 residues long. The full variable domain, rest sourced from reference TRBV9 and TRBJ1-1, is DSGVTQTPKHLITATGQRVTLRCSPRSGDLSVYWYQQSLDQGLQFLIQYYNGEERAKGNILERFSAQQFPDLHSELNLSSLELGDSALYFCASSVQGDGTEAFFGQGTRLTVV.

The chain is built from TRBV28 and TRBJ2-7; D might be TRBD1 (6 bases). Trimming removed 3 bases from V and 4 bases from J, with 7 bases in between. The germline CDR1 and CDR2 sequences are MDHEN and SYDVKM. This CDR3 comprises 12 residues. Here the CDR3 DNA reads TGTGCCAGCAGTTTGACAGGATACGAGCAGTACTTC. Translating gives CASSLTGYEQYF.

J is TRBJ1-2 and V is TRBV18; D remains ambiguous. The length of the CDR3 is 13 residues. V lost 0 bases and J 3 bases, leaving 5 bases between the germline ends. Per germline, CDR1 KGHSH and CDR2 LQKENI. Here the CDR3 reads CASSPPAHYGYTF. The DNA for the CDR3 is TGTGCCAGCTCACCACCGGCTCACTATGGCTACACCTTC.

This sequence joins TRBV29-1 and TRBJ2-7; tentative D call: TRBD1 (6 bases). CDR1 is SQVTM, CDR2 ANQGSEA, per germline. The ends were cut back, 6 bases at V and 0 bases at J, with 15 bases in the middle. The CDR3 covers 14 residues. CDR3 sequence: CSVWGQETSYEQYF. DNA for the CDR3: TGCAGCGTGTGGGGGCAGGAAACCTCCTACGAGCAGTACTTC.

The V call is TRBV5-1, the J call TRBJ2-7; 9 bases match TRBD1. The junction had 8 bases not matched to a gene; V was cut back by 4 bases and J by 6 bases. Germline CDR1 SGHRS, CDR2 YFSETQ. CDR3 length: 14 amino acids. CDR3: CASSTRTGEGEQYF. The CDR3 nucleotides are TGCGCCAGCAGCACCCGGACAGGGGAAGGCGAGCAGTACTTC.

The rearrangement joins TRBV30 to TRBJ1-1; D possibly corresponds to TRBD1 (5 bases). V lost 3 bases and J 2 bases, leaving 13 bases between the germline ends. Germline values: CDR1 GTSNPN, CDR2 SVGIG (reference sequence). The CDR3 is made up of 14 amino acids. As DNA, the CDR3 is TGTGCCTGGAGCCCTCGGGGGTATAACACTGAAGCTTTCTTT. It yields the protein CAWSPRGYNTEAFF.

The V call is TRBV18, the J call TRBJ1-2; TRBD1 matches at 10 bases. The germline V gene encodes CDR1 KGHSH and CDR2 LQKENI. The CDR3 has 17 amino acids. Unmatched junction bases numbered 6, after V lost 2 bases and J lost 0 bases. The CDR3 DNA sequence: TGTGCCAGCTCACCAGCCCCGGGACAGGGGTCTAACTATGGCTACACCTTC. Its translation is CASSPAPGQGSNYGYTF.